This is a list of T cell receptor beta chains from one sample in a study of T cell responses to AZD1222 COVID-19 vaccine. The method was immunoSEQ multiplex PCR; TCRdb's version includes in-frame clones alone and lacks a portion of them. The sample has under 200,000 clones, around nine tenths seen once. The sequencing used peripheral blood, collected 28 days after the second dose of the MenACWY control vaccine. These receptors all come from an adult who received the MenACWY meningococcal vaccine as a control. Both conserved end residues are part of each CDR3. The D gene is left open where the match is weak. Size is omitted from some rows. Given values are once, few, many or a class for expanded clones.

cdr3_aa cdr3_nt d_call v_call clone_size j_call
CATSGGRATDIQYF TGTGCCACCAGCGGCGGGAGGGCGACAGACATTCAGTACTTC TRBD2 TRBV15 few TRBJ2-4
CASSLDRLGGNEKLFF TGTGCCAGCAGCTTAGATCGTCTGGGGGGAAATGAAAAACTGTTTTTT NA TRBV11-2 NA TRBJ1-4
CASSLGPDLAQYF TGTGCCAGCAGCCTAGGACCGGATCTAGCGCAGTACTTC NA TRBV11-3 NA TRBJ2-7
CASSPSTGGYEQYF TGTGCCAGCAGTCCGTCGACAGGGGGCTACGAGCAGTACTTC TRBD1 TRBV2 NA TRBJ2-7
CASSLDTRRGEQFF TGCGCCAGCAGCTTGGATACCCGGCGGGGTGAGCAGTTCTTC NA TRBV5-1 NA TRBJ2-1
CASSYTGTDTQYF TGTGCCAGCAGCTATACAGGGACAGATACGCAGTATTTT NA TRBV7-3 NA TRBJ2-3
CSVDDSSGNTIYF TGCAGCGTTGACGACAGCTCTGGAAACACCATATATTTT NA TRBV29-1 NA TRBJ1-3
CASSSPGGSDTQYF TGTGCCAGCAGCTCCCCCGGAGGGTCAGATACGCAGTATTTT NA TRBV5-4 once TRBJ2-3
CASSLVRAQGYGYTF TGTGCCAGCAGCTTGGTCAGGGCCCAGGGCTATGGCTACACCTTC NA TRBV5-8 NA TRBJ1-2
CASSEAHTATYEQYF TGTGCCAGCAGTGAAGCCCACACGGCGACCTACGAGCAGTACTTC NA TRBV6-1 few TRBJ2-7
CASSMGLGRTEAFF TGTGCCAGCAGTATGGGGCTCGGACGCACTGAAGCTTTCTTT NA TRBV27 NA TRBJ1-1
CASSLGYLNEQFF TGTGCCAGCAGTTTGGGCTACCTCAATGAGCAGTTCTTC NA TRBV6-6 NA TRBJ2-1
CASSSTPGRPQFF TGTGCCAGCAGCTCCACTCCGGGACGGCCGCAGTTCTTC NA TRBV11-3 NA TRBJ2-1
CASSSAGNQPQHF TGTGCCAGCAGCAGCGCCGGCAATCAGCCCCAGCATTTT NA TRBV6-2/TRBV6-3 few TRBJ1-5
CATDVAGRPPTEQYF TGTGCCACAGACGTGGCGGGAAGGCCGCCGACCGAGCAGTACTTC NA TRBV24-1 NA TRBJ2-7
CAWGVSYGYTF TGTGCCTGGGGGGTTAGTTACGGCTACACCTTC NA TRBV30 NA TRBJ1-2
CASSHGRNYEQYF TGCGCCAGCAGCCACGGACGGAACTACGAGCAGTACTTC NA TRBV4-3 NA TRBJ2-7
CASSLGLGVYNEQFF TGTGCCAGCAGCTTGGGCCTGGGCGTCTACAATGAGCAGTTCTTC NA TRBV5-4 once TRBJ2-1